This T cell receptor (beta chain) stems from a study of PD-L1 blockade in urothelial cancer. Regarding time point: pretreatment peripheral blood. Patients were diagnosed with urothelial carcinoma, either locally advanced or metastatic. CDR1 and CDR2 (germline): LNHDA, SQIVND (reference sequence). This CDR3 is 14 amino acids long. The V end lost 4 bases, the J end lost 5 bases, and 15 bases lay between the germline ends. The table came from immunoSEQ multiplex PCR; TCRdb's copy has only in-frame clones and leaves some out. The top ten hold about 6.2% of the sample, which has fewer than 100,000 clones, roughly 80% seen once.

Sequenced material: PBMCs, taken around atezolizumab (anti-PD-L1) treatment. This clonotype was sampled from a man aged 40-55 years with urothelial cancer. The chain uses TRBV19 and TRBJ2-7; TRBD1 might be the D (5 bases). CDR3 sequence reads: CASSTAADSNEQYF. The CDR3 DNA follows: TGTGCCAGTAGTACAGCCGCCGACAGCAACGAGCAGTACTTC. Looking up the rest from reference TRBV19 and TRBJ2-7 gives the full variable domain: DGGITQSPKYLFRKEGQNVTLSCEQNLNHDAMYWYRQDPGQGLRLIYYSQIVNDFQKGDIAEGYSVSREKKESFPLTVTSAQKNPTAFYLCASSTAADSNEQYFGPGTRLTVT.